This T cell receptor beta chain comes out of a study of blood T cell repertoires in COVID-19. Background on the study: From the United States, Italy and Spain came samples of acute and convalescent COVID-19.

Produced via immunoSEQ multiplex PCR; TCRdb's table is partial and in-frame only. The repertoire holds approximately 250,000 clones, with over 80% as singletons. What was sequenced was peripheral blood. The receptor was isolated from a human donor in a cohort sampled during active COVID-19.

In DNA, the CDR3 is TGTGCCAGCAGTTTAGGGACAACTTACGAGCAGTACTTC. It yields the protein CASSLGTTYEQYF. The chain uses TRBV28 and TRBJ2-7; D perhaps matches TRBD1 (6 bases). CDR3 length: 13 residues. Trimming stripped 2 bases from V and 4 bases from J, with 9 bases between. CDR1 and CDR2 from the germline V gene are MDHEN and SYDVKM.